One T cell receptor beta chain is described in this entry. The sample holds many counts of this clonotype. No cognate antigen has been identified for it. Per-base quality was not reported, and no clone a single base away is much larger than it. TCR beta CDR3 regions were amplified from RNA transcripts. For the first round of RT-PCR on the TCR CDR3, the HTBI primer set was used together with the Qiagen OneStep RT-PCR kit. A second multiplex PCR round built the libraries, followed by size selection and purification. Sequencing of the libraries was done on an Illumina HiSeq2000 using paired-end 100 bp reads. In the paper's pipeline: SOAPnuke was used to process the raw data, with reads discarded if the reads contained adapters or uncalled bases, had a mean Phred below 15, or lacked an exact constant-primer or identifier match. High-quality paired reads were merged with COPE v1.2.5, and unique nucleotide sequences were defined as clonotypes. MiTCR v1.1 was used to align clonotypes to the IMGT TRBV, TRBD and TRBJ reference segments. The analysis was restricted to V-J combinations with a frequency above 0.0001, which together covered roughly 99% of the repertoires. The TCS score was defined as F50 (clonal expansion) divided by E x V (chaos), with BLOSUM62-based TCRdist calculated between CDR3 peptides within each V-J. Welch's t-statistics and random forest reduced roughly 500 V-J features to roughly 13, which were used in a naive Bayes classifier (R e1071). The public reads were quality trimmed at Q25 with fastp and then assembled into clones with MiXCR by TCRdb, keeping productive beta chains. A single entry per CDR3 protein holds the most common genes and DNA from its merged rows. TCRdb, rather than the study authors, made the V and J calls. The sample table records about 600,000 distinct CDR3 sequences; approximately 16% of these occur just once. The top ten hold roughly 3.5% of the sample.

The record originates from a study of T cells in Graves' hyperthyroidism and ophthalmopathy (dated by TCRdb to between 2017 and 2020). About the full investigation: Peripheral blood samples were taken at the time of initial diagnosis, prior to any treatment. A discovery cohort of about a hundred patients, 43 with Graves' ophthalmopathy and under 60 with stable Graves' hyperthyroidism, was used to find distinguishing TCR V-J signatures. Whether ophthalmopathy could be predicted prospectively was tested in an independent validation cohort made up of under 20 hyperthyroidism patients plus 17 patients who later progressed to ophthalmopathy. The 100 or so discovery patients were divided at random into training and test sets in a 7:3 ratio. In addition, the study compared T-cell repertoires in thyroid tissue and in blood from over 5 Graves' hyperthyroidism patients. Once sampling was done, hyperthyroidism patients were given methimazole at a starting dose of 30 mg daily, whereas ophthalmopathy patients were given high-dose intravenous methylprednisolone. The paper describes TCR Vbeta CDR3 sequencing of about 140 peripheral blood samples, made up of under 50 ophthalmopathy patients, roughly 75 hyperthyroidism patients and roughly 17 progressor patients.

What the work shows at the level of the full study, not this receptor alone: Blood samples also contained most of the expanded thyroid clonotypes (frequency above 0.001), which suggests that blood repertoires may reflect thyroid immune responses. Sample size was not statistically predetermined, and blinding of investigators to group allocation was not performed. In validation, progression to ophthalmopathy was predicted by the model with 70.59% sensitivity and 72.22% specificity, a median of about 6.4 months before onset. In cross-validation, a model built on a 13 V-J signature told ophthalmopathy apart from stable hyperthyroidism with under 90% sensitivity and approximately 81% specificity, and in testing the same model reached 80%/75%.

From the cysteine up to the phenylalanine, the CDR3 has a length of 14 residues. This entry keeps only the CDR3 DNA: 42 bases, framed from base 1. CDR1 and CDR2 (DFQATT, SNEGSKA) derive from the germline V gene (reference sequence). At the junction V is shortened by 0 bases and J by 10 bases, with 16 bases in between. Ophthalmopathy patients had moderately to severely active disease, with a Clinical Activity Score of 3 or more, a NOSPECS grade of 4 or more, and a disease duration of less than 3 months. Patients with uncontrolled infections, other autoimmune diseases, pregnancy or lactation were excluded. Diagnoses were established on the basis of clinical symptoms, serum thyroxine and TRAb, thyroid ultrasound, and orbital computed tomography. Ficoll-Paque density gradient centrifugation was used to isolate PBMCs from about 10 ml of fresh peripheral blood. Trizol reagent was used to extract total RNA, and RNA quality was then checked on an Agilent 2100 Bioanalyzer.

This chain joins TRBV20-1 to TRBJ2-1; the D call is possibly TRBD1 or TRBD2, each sharing 5 bases. The receptor was derived from a woman between 40 and 50 years old with Graves' ophthalmopathy. Sequenced: blood. The DNA sequence is given as TGCAGTGCTAGAGATATGGGACCGATAAAGGAGCAGTTCTTC. Translated, this is CSARDMGPIKEQFF.